These 21 T cell receptor beta chains were all obtained from the same sample, sequenced in a study of CD8+CD57+ T cells in acquired aplastic anemia. Genomic DNA acted as the template from which TCR beta VDJ combination and CDR3 sequence profiling were carried out. MiXCR, applied by TCRdb to the reads, yields one record per CDR3 protein. The sample comprises about 120,000 distinct CDR3 sequences, about 40% of which are singletons, and about 2.4% rests with the top ten. CD8+CD57+ cell expansion, shown by flow cytometry, had occurred in the patients selected for sequencing. Source material: sorted CD4+, CD8+, or CD8+CD57+ T cells (not recorded which) from PBMCs. The receptors were gathered from a human donor with aplastic anemia.

This clonotype was counted only a few times. The V and J genes are TRBV4-2 and TRBJ2-5, with 10 bases matching TRBD2. CDR3 length equals 18 residues. The germline V gene has CDR1 LGHNA and CDR2 YNFKEQ. V lost 3 bases, J lost 5 bases, and 15 bases stayed unmatched. In DNA, the CDR3 is TGTGCCAGCAGCCACGGGGGGAATAGCGGGGGGCCCACGGAGACCCAGTACTTC. Encoded protein: CASSHGGNSGGPTETQYF.

The sample holds many counts of this clonotype. The chain uses TRBV9 and TRBJ1-2; D unresolved. Trimming stripped 5 bases from V and 4 bases from J, with 15 bases between. Germline V gives CDR1 SGDLS, CDR2 YYNGEE. The CDR3 has 14 residues. The CDR3 loop reads CASRPEVLGYGYTF. For the CDR3, the DNA is TGTGCCAGCAGACCTGAAGTCCTGGGCTATGGCTACACCTTC.

This clonotype occurred a few times. The rearrangement joins TRBV27 to TRBJ2-7; 10 bases agree with TRBD1. Trimming at V came to 5 bases and at J to 0 bases, leaving 7 bases not matched to a gene. The CDR3 length is 16 residues. Germline V gives CDR1 MNHEY, CDR2 SMNVEV (reference sequence). The CDR3 here is CASSPGTGESSYEQYF. In DNA, the CDR3 is TGTGCCAGCAGTCCCGGGACAGGGGAATCCTCCTACGAGCAGTACTTC.

V is TRBV19 and J is TRBJ2-5; D possibly corresponds to TRBD2 (7 bases). This CDR3 is 14 amino acids long. The germline V gene encodes CDR1 LNHDA and CDR2 SQIVND (reference sequence). Trimming pared 4 bases from V and 4 bases from J, leaving 13 bases between. The DNA of the CDR3 is TGTGCCAGTAGTACCCGGGGGGCCGCAGAGACCCAGTACTTC. Its translation is CASSTRGAAETQYF. The variable domain in full, completed from reference TRBV19 and TRBJ2-5, reads DGGITQSPKYLFRKEGQNVTLSCEQNLNHDAMYWYRQDPGQGLRLIYYSQIVNDFQKGDIAEGYSVSREKKESFPLTVTSAQKNPTAFYLCASSTRGAAETQYFGPGTRLLVL.

In its sample, this clonotype was seen many times. This sequence joins TRBV6-1 and TRBJ1-3, with 8 nucleotides matching TRBD1. Germline CDR1 reads MNHNS; CDR2 reads SASEGT. Losses at the gene ends were 6 bases for V and 4 bases for J; bases not matched to a gene: 14. The CDR3 loop spans 17 amino acids. The CDR3 loop is CASSQRQGTGRGNTIYF. In nucleotides, the CDR3 is TGTGCCAGCAGCCAACGACAGGGGACAGGAAGAGGAAACACCATATATTTT.

J is TRBJ1-1 and V is TRBV29-1, with 8 bases identical to TRBD1. V shed 0 bases and J 1 base; nucleotides not matched to a gene: 7. The CDR3 covers 16 residues. Germline values: CDR1 SQVTM, CDR2 ANQGSEA. CDR3 nucleotide sequence: TGCAGCGTTGAAGAAAGGGACAGGAGCAAGAACACTGAAGCTTTCTTT. This translates into CSVEERDRSKNTEAFF.

This chain connects TRBV9 to TRBJ2-7; 7 bases align to TRBD1. In germline, CDR1 is SGDLS, CDR2 YYNGEE. The CDR3 consists of 15 residues. Unmatched junction bases numbered 10, after V lost 5 bases and J lost 2 bases. The CDR3 region has the DNA TGTGCCAGCAGTACCCGGACAGGATCAACCTACGAGCAGTACTTC. This codes for CASSTRTGSTYEQYF.

CDR3 region: CATSDPIYGYTF. CDR3 in DNA: TGTGCCACCAGTGATCCCATCTATGGCTACACCTTC. V gene TRBV24-1 combines with J gene TRBJ1-2; no clear D gene. CDR1 KGHDR and CDR2 SFDVKD come from the germline V gene. Deletions cut 3 bases from V and 4 bases from J, with 5 bases between. The CDR3 extends over 12 amino acids.

The chain combines TRBV10-3 with TRBJ2-7; D gene unclear. Germline loops: CDR1 ENHRY, CDR2 SYGVKD. This CDR3 is built from 13 residues. With 3 bases removed from V and 1 base from J, the gap between germline ends came to 7 bases. The DNA of the CDR3 is TGTGCCATCAGTGACCGCAGGTCCTACGAGCAGTACTTC. Translation gives CAISDRRSYEQYF.

As for this clonotype: A much larger clone differs from this one at a single base, so this may be a read error. The V and J genes are TRBV10-3 and TRBJ1-2; D not certain. Germline-derived CDR1 and CDR2 are ENHRY and SYGVKD. Deletions cut 5 bases from V and 4 bases from J, with 14 bases between. The CDR3 extends over 14 amino acids. This CDR3 is CAISYDVRSYGYTF. The CDR3 DNA reads as TGTGCCATCAGTTACGACGTTAGGTCCTATGGCTACACCTTC.

This chain connects TRBV10-2 to TRBJ1-1, with no clear D. V lost 6 bases to trimming and J lost 3 bases, with 8 bases between them. This CDR3 is built from 12 residues. Germline-derived CDR1 and CDR2 are WSHSY and SAAADI. The CDR3 DNA is TGCGCCAGCAGAGGGCGAGACACTGAAGCTTTCTTT. This codes for CASRGRDTEAFF.

CDR3 protein: CASRTPDSRQPQHF. CDR3 bases: TGTGCCAGCAGGACCCCGGACAGCAGACAGCCCCAGCATTTT. The genes are TRBV2 and TRBJ1-5; a weak D match, TRBD1 (6 bases). The CDR3 consists of 14 residues. CDR1 is SNHLY, CDR2 FYNNEI, per germline. Trimming pared 6 bases from V and 7 bases from J, leaving 16 bases between.

This clonotype was recorded a few times. The chain uses TRBV12-3 or TRBV12-4 and TRBJ1-3, with TRBD1 as a possible D gene (5 bases). V lost 7 bases to trimming and J lost 1 base, with 17 bases between them. The CDR3 consists of 16 residues. CDR3: CASKPQAGGSGNTIYF. The CDR3 coding sequence is TGTGCCAGCAAACCTCAGGCGGGGGGTTCTGGAAACACCATATATTTT.

This sequence joins TRBV27 and TRBJ2-7, with D maybe TRBD2 (7 bases). Trimming removed 2 bases at V and 7 bases at J, with 15 bases between. This CDR3 contains 14 residues. CDR1 is MNHEY and CDR2 is SMNVEV in the germline V gene (reference sequence). CDR3 nucleotide sequence: TGTGCCAGCAGTTTAAGCCCCAGGGGAGGGGAGCAGTACGTC. Its translation: CASSLSPRGGEQYV.

This clonotype was seen a few times. The rearrangement joins TRBV14 to TRBJ2-3; TRBD2 is a possible D gene (6 bases). Trimming removed 0 bases at V and 2 bases at J, with 27 bases between. Germline V gene sequence: CDR1 SGHDN, CDR2 FVKESK. The CDR3 is 21 residues long. CDR3 sequence (DNA): TGTGCCAGCAGCCAAGATCGAGGTAGCGGCGCCTTCCTATACTCCACAGATACGCAGTATTTT. Translation gives CASSQDRGSGAFLYSTDTQYF.

About this clonotype: The CDR3 carries no conserved terminal phenylalanine or tryptophan, so it likely arises from a read error. V and J are TRBV11-2 and TRBJ1-3, with D unresolved. The germline gives CDR1 SGHAT, CDR2 FQNNGV. This CDR3 is built from 16 residues. Trimming took 6 bases from V and 0 from J, leaving 15 bases between them. The CDR3 sequence is CASSYSELHSGNTIYL. The CDR3 nucleotides are TGTGCCAGCAGTTACTCAGAGTTGCACTCTGGAAACACCATATATCTT.

The table lists this clonotype with many counts. This chain uses TRBV11-2 with TRBJ2-3; D possibly uses TRBD1 or TRBD2 (5 bases each). The V and J ends lost 1 base and 2 bases respectively, with 10 bases between them. The CDR3 sequence is 15 residues long. The germline CDR1 and CDR2 sequences are SGHAT and FQNNGV. CDR3 sequence reads: CASSLGGIATDTQYF. In DNA, the CDR3 is TGTGCCAGCAGCTTAGGGGGGATCGCCACAGATACGCAGTATTTT.

J is TRBJ1-5 and V is TRBV19; no reliable D call. The CDR3 consists of 12 residues. The germline V and J ends were trimmed by 10 bases and 2 bases, with 9 bases remaining between them. Per germline, CDR1 LNHDA and CDR2 SQIVND (reference sequence). The CDR3 is CATRPGNQPQHF. The CDR3, as DNA: TGTGCCACCCGACCTGGCAATCAGCCCCAGCATTTT.

In this sample, this clonotype turned up many times. This chain links TRBV5-1 with TRBJ1-1, with D unresolved. The CDR3 totals 13 residues. CDR1 and CDR2 (germline): SGHRS, YFSETQ. V lost 2 bases and J 4 bases, leaving 9 bases between the germline ends. CDR3: CASSLEVSTEAFF. The CDR3 coding sequence is TGCGCCAGCAGCTTAGAGGTTAGCACTGAAGCTTTCTTT.

J is TRBJ2-1 and V is TRBV25-1; D assignment may be TRBD1 or TRBD2 (5 bases each). CDR1 MGHDK and CDR2 SYGVNS come from the germline V gene. V dropped 6 bases and J dropped 5 bases, with 14 bases sitting between them. This CDR3 is built from 14 residues. The CDR3 loop reads CASSLGGGHNEQFF. The CDR3 DNA sequence: TGTGCCAGCAGCTTAGGTGGGGGACACAATGAGCAGTTCTTC.

The V and J genes are TRBV5-4 and TRBJ1-1; TRBD1 is a possible D gene (6 bases). Trimming took 4 bases from V and 10 from J, leaving 23 bases between them. The germline CDR1 and CDR2 sequences are SGHNT and YYREEE (reference sequence). This CDR3 comprises 15 residues. The CDR3 region is CASSLPGTSIRGAFF. The CDR3 bases are TGTGCCAGCAGCCTCCCTGGGACGTCTATCAGGGGAGCTTTCTTT.